These 9 T cell receptor beta chains came from one sample sequenced in a study of cytomegalovirus exposure and HLA in healthy donors. This PCR relied on a set of 60 Vbeta primers and 13 Jbeta primers. Libraries were prepared by immunoSEQ multiplex PCR; TCRdb keeps only in-frame clonotypes and omits some of them. The table has nearly 200,000 clones, 82% seen once. Source material: PBMCs. The receptors were gathered from a boy younger than 10 in good health and CMV-seronegative.

V is TRBV4-3 and J is TRBJ2-3; weak D call: TRBD2 (6 bases). Germline loops: CDR1 LGHNA, CDR2 YSLEER. This CDR3 spans 16 amino acids. V was pared by 0 bases and J by 1 base, with 11 bases between. CDR3 nucleotides: TGCGCCAGCAGCCAAGATCGGACTATAGGCACAGATACGCAGTATTTT. As protein: CASSQDRTIGTDTQYF.

The chain employs TRBV7-9 and TRBJ2-6; D is perhaps TRBD1 (6 bases). CDR1 is SEHNR and CDR2 is FQNEAQ in the germline V gene (reference sequence). The V and J ends lost 5 bases and 4 bases respectively, with 12 bases between them. The CDR3 is made up of 15 amino acids. The CDR3 is CASSTAGAGANVLTF. DNA for the CDR3: TGTGCCAGCAGCACGGCAGGGGCAGGGGCCAACGTCCTGACTTTC.

The gene calls are TRBV9 and TRBJ1-2; TRBD1 is a possible D gene (6 bases). The CDR3 totals 17 residues. The ends were cut back, 8 bases at V and 4 bases at J, with 27 bases in the middle. Germline CDR1 is SGDLS and CDR2 is YYNGEE. CDR3 bases: TGTGCCAGTCGGTCGGGCCCTCAAACAGGGCAAGGCTATGGCTACACCTTC. Its protein is CASRSGPQTGQGYGYTF.

The DNA for the CDR3 is TGTGCCAGCAGCTTAGGCCCAGGAAACTACGAGCAGTACTTC. Translating gives CASSLGPGNYEQYF. The chain carries TRBV7-9 and TRBJ2-7; D remains ambiguous. Trimming stripped 1 base from V and 3 bases from J, with 10 bases between. CDR1 and CDR2 (germline): SEHNR, FQNEAQ (reference sequence). This CDR3 is built from 14 residues.

The chain employs TRBV11-1 and TRBJ2-1, with D uncertain. The CDR3 covers 15 residues. The V and J ends lost 6 bases and 0 bases respectively, with 12 bases between them. The V gene's germline CDR1 is SGHAT and CDR2 FQDESV (reference sequence). The CDR3 sequence is CASSPGSSSYNEQFF. As DNA, the CDR3 is TGTGCCAGCAGTCCCGGGTCAAGCTCCTACAATGAGCAGTTCTTC.

The V call is TRBV4-2, the J call TRBJ2-7; TRBD2 agrees at 15 bases. The trim removed 4 bases at V and 0 bases at J, leaving 22 bases unmatched. This CDR3 has 23 amino acids. Per the germline V gene, CDR1 is LGHNA and CDR2 is YNFKEQ. The CDR3 loop reads CASSLRPGGARTSGGGSSYEQYF. CDR3 DNA sequence: TGTGCCAGCAGCCTTCGCCCAGGGGGCGCTCGGACTAGCGGGGGGGGTAGCTCCTACGAGCAGTACTTC.

V usage is TRBV6-6 and J usage is TRBJ2-7; D possibly corresponds to TRBD1 (6 bases). Trimming stripped 6 bases from V and 4 bases from J, with 13 bases between. The CDR3 totals 13 residues. Germline V gene lookup returns CDR1 MNHNY and CDR2 SVGAGI (reference sequence). The CDR3 loop reads CASRDSAIYEQYF. In nucleotides, the CDR3 is TGTGCCAGCAGGGACAGCGCGATTTACGAGCAGTACTTC.

This chain links TRBV7-2 with TRBJ2-1; the D gene is possibly TRBD2 (5 bases). CDR1 and CDR2 (germline): SGHTA, FQGNSA. CDR3 length: 19 residues. With 6 bases removed from V and 0 bases from J, the gap between germline ends came to 24 bases. The CDR3 spells CASSNPARAGQSSYNEQFF. In DNA form, the CDR3 reads TGTGCCAGCAGTAACCCAGCGAGGGCGGGTCAGAGCTCCTACAATGAGCAGTTCTTC.

V gene TRBV11-2 combines with J gene TRBJ2-7; perhaps TRBD1 as D (5 bases). CDR1 is SGHAT, CDR2 FQNNGV, per germline. This CDR3 comprises 14 residues. Trimming shortened V by 3 bases and J by 5 bases, and 14 bases separated the two germline ends. CDR3 nucleotide sequence: TGTGCCAGCAGCTTCTCCCCAGGGCCAAACGAGCAGTACTTC. Protein: CASSFSPGPNEQYF. The full variable domain, with the rest looked up from reference TRBV11-2 and TRBJ2-7, is EAGVAQSPRYKIIEKRQSVAFWCNPISGHATLYWYQQILGQGPKLLIQFQNNGVVDDSQLPKDRFSAERLKGVDSTLKIQPAKLEDSAVYLCASSFSPGPNEQYFGPGTRLTVT.